The present T cell receptor (beta chain) was sequenced within a study of blood T cell repertoires in COVID-19. The overall study: Spain, Italy and the United States supplied samples that represented acute and convalescent COVID-19. T cells, B-cell-depleted T cells, or PBMCs supplied cDNA or gDNA.

As originally analysed: Reference gene primer amplification gave nucleated cell count estimates. The table came from immunoSEQ multiplex PCR; TCRdb's copy has only in-frame clones and leaves some out. V, J and clone size are taken as reported in that table, and D and trimming were inferred from the DNA itself. The sample yields some 120,000 clones, more than 75% seen once. The V gene's germline CDR1 is MNHEY and CDR2 SVGAGI. V was clipped by 3 bases and J by 4 bases; unmatched bases: 6. The CDR3 totals 16 residues. The V gene is TRBV6-5, the J gene TRBJ2-3, with TRBD2 matching 11 bases. The clonotype was recovered from a man aged 50-59 years with active COVID-19. The material sequenced was peripheral blood. As DNA, the CDR3 is TGTGCCAGCAGTTATGACACTAGCGGGAGACCAGATACGCAGTATTTT. Its translation is CASSYDTSGRPDTQYF.